This entry lists 10 T cell receptor beta chains sequenced from one sample in a study of blood T cell repertoires in COVID-19. Using immunoSEQ multiplex PCR, the repertoire was profiled, and TCRdb retains in-frame clones only, with some absent. The sample has roughly 220,000 clones, roughly 80% seen once. Sequenced material: PBMCs or T cells enriched from blood (not recorded which). The origin of the receptors is a woman aged 35 to 49 with acute COVID-19.

The chain combines TRBV28 with TRBJ2-1; 8 bases are shared with TRBD2. Germline V gives CDR1 MDHEN, CDR2 SYDVKM. J was trimmed by 7 bases and V by 5 bases; bases with no gene match: 16. The CDR3 extends over 17 amino acids. The CDR3 protein is CASSRARLAGDRNEQFF. CDR3 sequence (DNA): TGTGCCAGCAGTCGCGCCCGGCTAGCGGGTGACCGAAATGAGCAGTTCTTC.

CDR3 DNA: TGTGCCAGTACCCCGGCTCAGGGTCTAGTTGTTGGCTACACCTTC. Translating it yields CASTPAQGLVVGYTF. The chain employs TRBV19 and TRBJ1-2; D is possibly TRBD1 (5 bases). The length of the CDR3 is 15 residues. Trimming shortened V by 7 bases and J by 7 bases, and 22 bases separated the two germline ends. CDR1 and CDR2 from the germline V gene are LNHDA and SQIVND (reference sequence).

This chain joins TRBV9 and TRBJ1-3; maybe TRBD1 (5 bases). V lost 3 bases and J lost 3, with 16 bases in between. Germline CDR1 is SGDLS and CDR2 is YYNGEE. The CDR3 has 16 amino acids. The CDR3 coding sequence is TGTGCCAGCAGCGGCCAGCAGGGATTCGGTGGAAACACCATATATTTT. Translating gives CASSGQQGFGGNTIYF.

The rearrangement joins TRBV5-1 to TRBJ2-1; the match to TRBD2 covers 11 bases. The CDR3 totals 17 residues. The V segment lost 5 bases and the J segment 0 bases; nucleotides outside the gene matches: 7. Germline CDR1 reads SGHRS; CDR2 reads YFSETQ. The CDR3, as DNA: TGCGCCAGCAGTCTGCTAGCGGGAGGTAGCTCCTACAATGAGCAGTTCTTC. Its protein is CASSLLAGGSSYNEQFF.

This chain uses TRBV21-1 with TRBJ1-5. TRBV21-1 counts as a pseudogene. The CDR3 runs to 15 residues. The CDR3 is CASSEGRTDGQPQHF. DNA for the CDR3: TGTGCCAGCAGCGAGGGGAGGACCGATGGTCAGCCCCAGCATTTT.

As DNA, the CDR3 is TGTGCCAGCAGTTGGGACAGAAACACAGATACGCAGTATTTT. Amino acids: CASSWDRNTDTQYF. The rearrangement links TRBV6-5 to TRBJ2-3, with 7 bases matching TRBD1. V dropped 4 bases and J dropped 2; count of bases not matched to a gene: 3. This CDR3 spans 14 amino acids. Germline values: CDR1 MNHEY, CDR2 SVGAGI.

This clone has only one observation. J is TRBJ2-7 and V is TRBV5-4, with D possibly being TRBD1 (5 bases). Between the trimmed V and J ends, which lost 4 bases and 1 base, there was a span of 12 bases. The CDR3 is made up of 14 amino acids. CDR1 is SGHNT, CDR2 YYREEE, per germline (reference sequence). DNA for the CDR3: TGTGCCAGCAGCAACCATCAGGGTTCCTACGAGCAGTACTTC. Its protein product is CASSNHQGSYEQYF.

The V and J genes are TRBV27 and TRBJ2-2; TRBD2 matches at 11 bases. The V segment lost 6 bases and the J segment 4 bases; nucleotides outside the gene matches: 4. This CDR3 region has 15 residues. CDR1 is MNHEY and CDR2 is SMNVEV in the germline V gene (reference sequence). CDR3 nucleotides: TGTGCCAGCAGGATTAGCGGGAGGGCCACCGGGGAGCTGTTTTTT. Protein product: CASRISGRATGELFF.

The chain carries TRBV5-4 and TRBJ2-5, with 8 positions matching TRBD2. The CDR3 consists of 15 residues. Trimming cost V 0 bases and J 2 bases; bases outside gene matches: 3. Germline CDR1 SGHNT, CDR2 YYREEE (reference sequence). The CDR3 reads CASSLETSVQETQYF. The DNA of the CDR3 is TGTGCCAGCAGCTTGGAGACTAGCGTGCAAGAGACCCAGTACTTC. The variable domain in full, with the rest retrieved from reference TRBV5-4 and TRBJ2-5, is ETGVTQSPTHLIKTRGQQVTLRCSSQSGHNTVSWYQQALGQGPQFIFQYYREEENGRGNFPPRFSGLQFPNYSSELNVNALELDDSALYLCASSLETSVQETQYFGPGTRLLVL.

There are a few counts of this clone. The chain is built from TRBV5-6 and TRBJ2-7; 7 bases align to TRBD2. This CDR3 region has 14 residues. Germline CDR1 is SGHDT and CDR2 is YYEEEE. J lost 5 bases, V lost 2 bases, and 7 bases had no gene match. The CDR3 nucleotides read TGTGCCAGCAGCTTCCAACTAGCGTACCACGAGCAGTACTTC. Amino acids: CASSFQLAYHEQYF. Variable domain in full (rest from reference TRBV5-6 and TRBJ2-7): DAGVTQSPTHLIKTRGQQVTLRCSPKSGHDTVSWYQQALGQGPQFIFQYYEEEERQRGNFPDRFSGHQFPNYSSELNVNALLLGDSALYLCASSFQLAYHEQYFGPGTRLTVT.